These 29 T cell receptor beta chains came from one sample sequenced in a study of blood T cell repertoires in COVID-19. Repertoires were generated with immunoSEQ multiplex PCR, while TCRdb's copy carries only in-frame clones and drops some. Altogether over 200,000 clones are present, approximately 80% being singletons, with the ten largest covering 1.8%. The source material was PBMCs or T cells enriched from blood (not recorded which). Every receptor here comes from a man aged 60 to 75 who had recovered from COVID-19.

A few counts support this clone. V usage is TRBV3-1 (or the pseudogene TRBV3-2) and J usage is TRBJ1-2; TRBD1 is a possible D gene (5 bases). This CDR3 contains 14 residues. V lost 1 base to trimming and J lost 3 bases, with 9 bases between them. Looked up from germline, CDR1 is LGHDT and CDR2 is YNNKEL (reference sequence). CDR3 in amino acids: CASSQAGVYYGYTF. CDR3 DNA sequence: TGTGCCAGCAGCCAAGCGGGGGTCTACTATGGCTACACCTTC.

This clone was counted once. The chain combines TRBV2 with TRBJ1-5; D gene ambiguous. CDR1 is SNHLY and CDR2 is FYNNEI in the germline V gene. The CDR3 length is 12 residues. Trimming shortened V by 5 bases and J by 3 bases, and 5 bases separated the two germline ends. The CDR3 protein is CASSPDNQPQHF. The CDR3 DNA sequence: TGTGCCAGCAGTCCAGACAATCAGCCCCAGCATTTT.

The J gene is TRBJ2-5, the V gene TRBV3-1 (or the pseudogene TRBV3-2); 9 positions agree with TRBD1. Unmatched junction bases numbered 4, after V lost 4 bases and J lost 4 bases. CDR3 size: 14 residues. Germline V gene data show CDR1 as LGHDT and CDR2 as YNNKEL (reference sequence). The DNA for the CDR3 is TGTGCCAGCAGCCGCGGACAGGGGACAGAGACCCAGTACTTC. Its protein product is CASSRGQGTETQYF.

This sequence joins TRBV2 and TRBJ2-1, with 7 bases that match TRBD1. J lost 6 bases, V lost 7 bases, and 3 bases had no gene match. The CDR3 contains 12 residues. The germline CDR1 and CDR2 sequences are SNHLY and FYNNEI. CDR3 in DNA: TGTGCCAGCAAACAGGGGATCAATGAGCAGTTCTTC. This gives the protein CASKQGINEQFF.

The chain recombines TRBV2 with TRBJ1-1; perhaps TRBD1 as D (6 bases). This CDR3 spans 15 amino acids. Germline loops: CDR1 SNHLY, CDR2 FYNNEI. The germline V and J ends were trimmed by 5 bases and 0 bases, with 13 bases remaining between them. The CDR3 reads CASSNAGDLNTEAFF. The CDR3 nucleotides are TGTGCCAGCAGTAATGCAGGGGACCTGAACACTGAAGCTTTCTTT.

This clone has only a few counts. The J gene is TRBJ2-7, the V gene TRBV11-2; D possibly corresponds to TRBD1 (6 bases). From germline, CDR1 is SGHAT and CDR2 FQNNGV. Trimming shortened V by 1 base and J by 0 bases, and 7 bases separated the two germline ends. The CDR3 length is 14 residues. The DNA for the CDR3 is TGTGCCAGCAGCTTAGGCAGGGGCTCCTACGAGCAGTACTTC. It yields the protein CASSLGRGSYEQYF. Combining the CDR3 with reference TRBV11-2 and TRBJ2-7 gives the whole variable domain EAGVAQSPRYKIIEKRQSVAFWCNPISGHATLYWYQQILGQGPKLLIQFQNNGVVDDSQLPKDRFSAERLKGVDSTLKIQPAKLEDSAVYLCASSLGRGSYEQYFGPGTRLTVT.

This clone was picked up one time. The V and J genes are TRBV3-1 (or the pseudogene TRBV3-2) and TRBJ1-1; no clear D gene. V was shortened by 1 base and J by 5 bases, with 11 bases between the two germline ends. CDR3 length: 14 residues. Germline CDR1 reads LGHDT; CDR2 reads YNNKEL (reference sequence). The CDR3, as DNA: TGTGCCAGCAGCCAAGCATCGGGTTATACTGAAGCTTTCTTT. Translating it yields CASSQASGYTEAFF.

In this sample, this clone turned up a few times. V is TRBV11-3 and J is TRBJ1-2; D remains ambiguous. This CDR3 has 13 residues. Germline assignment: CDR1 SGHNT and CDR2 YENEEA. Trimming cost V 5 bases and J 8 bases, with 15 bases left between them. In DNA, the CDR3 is TGTGCCAGCAGCCCTAGTCGGTTCGGCGGCTACACCTTC. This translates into CASSPSRFGGYTF. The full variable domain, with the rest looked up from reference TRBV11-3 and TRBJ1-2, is EAGVVQSPRYKIIEKKQPVAFWCNPISGHNTLYWYLQNLGQGPELLIRYENEEAVDDSQLPKDRFSAERLKGVDSTLKIQPAELGDSAVYLCASSPSRFGGYTFGSGTRLTVV.

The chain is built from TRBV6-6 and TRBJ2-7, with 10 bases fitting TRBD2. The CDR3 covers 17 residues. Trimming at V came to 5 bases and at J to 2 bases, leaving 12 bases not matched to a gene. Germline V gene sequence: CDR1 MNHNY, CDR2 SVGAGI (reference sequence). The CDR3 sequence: CASSQPPLAGVPYEQYF. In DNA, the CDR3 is TGTGCCAGCAGTCAACCTCCCCTAGCGGGGGTACCCTACGAGCAGTACTTC.

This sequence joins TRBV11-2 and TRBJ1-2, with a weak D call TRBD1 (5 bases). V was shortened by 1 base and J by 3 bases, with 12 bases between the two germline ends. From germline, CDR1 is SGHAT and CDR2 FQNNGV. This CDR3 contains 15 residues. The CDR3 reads CASSLVGGADYGYTF. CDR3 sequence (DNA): TGTGCCAGCAGCTTAGTAGGAGGGGCGGACTATGGCTACACCTTC.

CDR3 protein: CASSLGSRPETQYF. The CDR3 DNA reads as TGTGCCAGCAGCTTGGGGTCTAGACCTGAGACCCAGTACTTC. The J gene is TRBJ2-5, the V gene TRBV5-4; D remains unclear. Trimming took off 0 bases at V and 5 bases at J, with 11 bases between the two ends. There are 14 residues in the CDR3. CDR1 is SGHNT and CDR2 is YYREEE in the germline V gene (reference sequence).

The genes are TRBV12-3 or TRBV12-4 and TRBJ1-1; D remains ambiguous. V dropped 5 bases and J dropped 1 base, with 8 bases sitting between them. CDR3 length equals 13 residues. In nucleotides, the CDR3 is TGTGCCAGCAGTCCGACACCGAACACTGAAGCTTTCTTT. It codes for CASSPTPNTEAFF.

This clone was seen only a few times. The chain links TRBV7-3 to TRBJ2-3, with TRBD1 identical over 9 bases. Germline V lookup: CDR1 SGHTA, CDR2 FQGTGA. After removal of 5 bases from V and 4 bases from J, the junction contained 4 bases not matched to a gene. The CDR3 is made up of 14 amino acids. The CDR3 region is CASSEGQGPDTQYF. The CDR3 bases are TGTGCCAGCAGCGAGGGACAGGGTCCAGATACGCAGTATTTT. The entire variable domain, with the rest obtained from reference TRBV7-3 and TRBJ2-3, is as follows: GAGVSQTPSNKVTEKGKYVELRCDPISGHTALYWYRQSLGQGPEFLIYFQGTGAADDSGLPNDRFFAVRPEGSVSTLKIQRTERGDSAVYLCASSEGQGPDTQYFGPGTRLTVL.

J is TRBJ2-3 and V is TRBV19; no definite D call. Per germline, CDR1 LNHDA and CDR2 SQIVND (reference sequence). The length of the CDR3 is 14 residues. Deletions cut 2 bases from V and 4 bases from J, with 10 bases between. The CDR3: CASSIRSNSDTQYF. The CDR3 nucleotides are TGTGCCAGTAGTATACGGTCCAATTCAGATACGCAGTATTTT.

The CDR3 protein is CASSSGVNQPQHF. The CDR3 DNA reads TGTGCCAGTTCGTCAGGGGTCAATCAGCCCCAGCATTTT. The J gene is TRBJ1-5, the V gene TRBV2; TRBD1 is a possible D gene (6 bases). The ends were cut back, 9 bases at V and 3 bases at J, with 12 bases in the middle. CDR1 and CDR2 from the germline V gene are SNHLY and FYNNEI. CDR3 length: 13 amino acids.

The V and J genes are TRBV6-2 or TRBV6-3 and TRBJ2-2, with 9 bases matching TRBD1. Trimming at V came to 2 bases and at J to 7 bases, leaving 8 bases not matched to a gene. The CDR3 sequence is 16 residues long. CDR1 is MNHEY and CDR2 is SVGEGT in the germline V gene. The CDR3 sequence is CASSYSGTGRGGELFF. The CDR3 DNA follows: TGTGCCAGCAGTTACAGCGGGACAGGGCGAGGCGGGGAGCTGTTTTTT.

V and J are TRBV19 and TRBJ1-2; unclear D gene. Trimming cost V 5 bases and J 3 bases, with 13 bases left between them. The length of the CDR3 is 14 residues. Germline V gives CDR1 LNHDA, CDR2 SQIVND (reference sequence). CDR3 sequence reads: CASSLNRGDYGYTF. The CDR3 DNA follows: TGTGCCAGTAGTCTCAATCGGGGAGACTATGGCTACACCTTC.

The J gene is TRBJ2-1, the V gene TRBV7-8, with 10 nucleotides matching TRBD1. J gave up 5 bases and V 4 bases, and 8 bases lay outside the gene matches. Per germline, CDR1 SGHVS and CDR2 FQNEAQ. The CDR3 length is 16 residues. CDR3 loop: CASSSFTGTGDNEQFF. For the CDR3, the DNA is TGTGCCAGCAGCTCTTTTACCGGGACAGGGGACAATGAGCAGTTCTTC.

The CDR3 coding sequence is TGTGCCAGCACCAGGGGCACCTACGAGCAGTACTTC. It encodes CASTRGTYEQYF. V is TRBV18 and J is TRBJ2-7, with D maybe TRBD1 (6 bases). From germline, CDR1 is KGHSH and CDR2 LQKENI. The CDR3 has 12 amino acids. Trimming shortened V by 8 bases and J by 2 bases, and 10 bases separated the two germline ends.

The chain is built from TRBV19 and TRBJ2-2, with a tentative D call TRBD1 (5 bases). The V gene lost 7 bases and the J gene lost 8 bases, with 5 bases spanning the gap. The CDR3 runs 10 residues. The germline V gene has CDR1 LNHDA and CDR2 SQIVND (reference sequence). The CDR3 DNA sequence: TGTGCCAGTAAGGGGGGGGAGCTGTTTTTT. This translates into CASKGGELFF.

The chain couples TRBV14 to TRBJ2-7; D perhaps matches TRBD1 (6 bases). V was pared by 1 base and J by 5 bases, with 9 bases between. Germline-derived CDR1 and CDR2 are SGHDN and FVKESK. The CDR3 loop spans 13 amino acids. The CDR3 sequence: CASSQAGANEQYF. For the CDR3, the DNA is TGTGCCAGCAGCCAAGCAGGGGCCAACGAGCAGTACTTC.

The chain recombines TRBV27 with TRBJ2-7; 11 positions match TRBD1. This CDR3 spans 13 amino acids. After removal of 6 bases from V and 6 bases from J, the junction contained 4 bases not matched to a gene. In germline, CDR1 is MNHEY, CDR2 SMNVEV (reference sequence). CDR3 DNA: TGTGCCAGCAGGGACAGGGGGCCTTTCGAGCAGTACTTC. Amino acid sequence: CASRDRGPFEQYF.

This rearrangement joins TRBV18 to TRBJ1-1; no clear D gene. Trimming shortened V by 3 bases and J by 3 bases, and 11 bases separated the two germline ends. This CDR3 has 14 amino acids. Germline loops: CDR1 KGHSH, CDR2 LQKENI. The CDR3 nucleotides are TGTGCCAGCTCACCTGCGGGCCCGGACACTGAAGCTTTCTTT. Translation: CASSPAGPDTEAFF.

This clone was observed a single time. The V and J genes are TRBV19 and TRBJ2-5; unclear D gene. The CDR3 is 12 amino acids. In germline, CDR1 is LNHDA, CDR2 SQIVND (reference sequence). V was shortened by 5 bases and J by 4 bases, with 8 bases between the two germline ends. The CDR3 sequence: CASSAAGETQYF. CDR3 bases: TGTGCCAGTAGTGCCGCAGGAGAGACCCAGTACTTC.

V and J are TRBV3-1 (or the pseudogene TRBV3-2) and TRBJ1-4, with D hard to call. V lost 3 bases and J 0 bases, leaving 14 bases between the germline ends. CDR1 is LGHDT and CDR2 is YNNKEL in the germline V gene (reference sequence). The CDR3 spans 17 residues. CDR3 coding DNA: TGTGCCAGCAGCCACGGCCCCGACACAACAACTAATGAAAAACTGTTTTTT. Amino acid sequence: CASSHGPDTTTNEKLFF.

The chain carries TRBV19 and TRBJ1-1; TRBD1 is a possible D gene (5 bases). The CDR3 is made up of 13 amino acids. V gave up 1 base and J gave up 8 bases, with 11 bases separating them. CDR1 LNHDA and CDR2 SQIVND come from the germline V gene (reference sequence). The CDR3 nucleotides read TGTGCCAGTAGTATAGTTGGGGGGAGAGAAGCTTTCTTT. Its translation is CASSIVGGREAFF.

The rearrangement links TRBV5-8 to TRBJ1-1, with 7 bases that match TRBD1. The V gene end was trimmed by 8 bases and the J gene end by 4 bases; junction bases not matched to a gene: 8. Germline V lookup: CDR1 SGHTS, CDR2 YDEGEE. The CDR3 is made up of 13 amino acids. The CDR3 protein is CARTGGQSTEAFF. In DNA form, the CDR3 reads TGTGCCAGAACCGGGGGACAGAGCACTGAAGCTTTCTTT.

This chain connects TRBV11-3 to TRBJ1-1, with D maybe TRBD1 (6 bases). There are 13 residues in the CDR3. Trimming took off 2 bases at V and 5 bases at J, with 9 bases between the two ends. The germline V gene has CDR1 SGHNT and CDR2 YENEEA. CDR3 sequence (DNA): TGTGCCAGCAGCTTAATGGGGGCAACTGAAGCTTTCTTT. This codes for CASSLMGATEAFF.

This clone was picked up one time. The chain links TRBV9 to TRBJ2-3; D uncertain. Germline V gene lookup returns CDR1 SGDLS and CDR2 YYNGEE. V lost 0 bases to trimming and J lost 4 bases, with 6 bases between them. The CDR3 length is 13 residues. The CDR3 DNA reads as TGTGCCAGCAGCGTAGTAGTTGCAGATACGCAGTATTTT. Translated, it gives CASSVVVADTQYF.